A single sample gave rise to the 13 T cell receptor beta chains below, sequenced in a study of Ad26.COV2.S vaccination and SARS-CoV-2 variants. Treatment denoted: about 20 received Ad26.COV2.S at low or high dose, single or two shots; about 5 received placebo; per-sample allocation not given. Day 63 following the first vaccine or placebo injection was when the samples were taken. Method: immunoSEQ multiplex PCR; TCRdb's copy keeps in-frame clones and lacks some. This table holds approximately 350,000 clones, 83% found once. Sequenced material: peripheral blood, taken in a trial of Ad26.COV2.S vaccine versus placebo. The receptors shown here come from a person aged 18-65 years who received the Ad26.COV2.S COVID-19 vaccine or a placebo.

This clone came up once. The rearrangement joins TRBV6-5 to TRBJ2-6; D remains unclear. Germline lookup yields CDR1 MNHEY and CDR2 SVGAGI. This CDR3 contains 15 residues. Trimming cost V 6 bases and J 0 bases, with 9 bases left between them. CDR3 residues: CASRGTYSGANVLTF. The CDR3, as DNA: TGTGCCAGCAGGGGCACCTACTCTGGGGCCAACGTCCTGACTTTC.

The J gene is TRBJ2-7, the V gene TRBV27; D uncertain. V lost 8 bases, J lost 3 bases, and 11 bases lay in between. Germline CDR1 reads MNHEY; CDR2 reads SMNVEV (reference sequence). This CDR3 region has 12 residues. CDR3 sequence: CASGPTFYEQYF. DNA for the CDR3: TGTGCCAGCGGCCCGACATTCTACGAGCAGTACTTC.

In its sample, this clone was seen many times. The chain recombines TRBV4-1 with TRBJ1-2; the D gene is possibly TRBD1 (5 bases). The CDR3 covers 15 residues. V gave up 0 bases and J gave up 4 bases, with 12 bases separating them. Germline V gene sequence: CDR1 MGHRA, CDR2 YSYEKL. The CDR3 region has the DNA TGCGCCAGCAGCCAAGACCAGGGAGCTAGCTATGGCTACACCTTC. Translating it yields CASSQDQGASYGYTF.

This rearrangement joins TRBV19 to TRBJ1-5, with D possibly matching TRBD1 (5 bases). Germline V CDR1 and CDR2: LNHDA, SQIVND (reference sequence). The CDR3 is made up of 13 amino acids. Trimming left V 4 bases short and J 3 bases short, with 7 bases between. CDR3 nucleotide sequence: TGTGCCAGTAGTAGAGGGACCAATCAGCCCCAGCATTTT. It codes for CASSRGTNQPQHF.

V gene TRBV18 combines with J gene TRBJ1-5; D remains ambiguous. Germline CDR1 and CDR2: KGHSH and LQKENI. Trimming left V 5 bases short and J 9 bases short, with 17 bases between. The CDR3 has 14 amino acids. CDR3 residues: CASSAEGLKMPQHF. In nucleotides, the CDR3 is TGTGCCAGCTCAGCGGAGGGCCTAAAAATGCCCCAGCATTTT.

The chain has TRBV6-1 and TRBJ1-1; D gene uncertain. Trimming cost V 3 bases and J 3 bases, with 8 bases left between them. The germline V gene has CDR1 MNHNS and CDR2 SASEGT. The CDR3 has 13 residues. This chain's CDR3 is CASSESGDTEAFF. CDR3 nucleotide sequence: TGTGCCAGCAGTGAGTCCGGAGACACTGAAGCTTTCTTT.

This chain connects TRBV5-1 to TRBJ2-3; possible D gene TRBD2, 6 bases. This CDR3 is 15 amino acids long. V lost 4 bases, J lost 2 bases, and 14 bases lay in between. Germline CDR1 reads SGHRS; CDR2 reads YFSETQ. CDR3 in DNA: TGCGCCAGCAGCCACCGGGACTTCTACACAGATACGCAGTATTTT. This gives the protein CASSHRDFYTDTQYF.

The chain employs TRBV4-2 and TRBJ2-1, with 8 positions matching TRBD1. The CDR3 has 14 amino acids. The germline CDR1 and CDR2 sequences are LGHNA and YNFKEQ. V lost 4 bases and J lost 6; bases outside the gene matches: 5. The CDR3 nucleotides are TGTGCCAGCAGCCCCGGGACAGGCCCCAATGAGCAGTTCTTC. Amino acid sequence: CASSPGTGPNEQFF.

This sequence joins TRBV25-1 and TRBJ2-1; D is undetermined. The germline V gene has CDR1 MGHDK and CDR2 SYGVNS. V lost 4 bases and J 8 bases, leaving 12 bases between the germline ends. CDR3 size: 13 residues. The CDR3, as DNA: TGTGCCAGCAGTGCCCAGTTGGTCTATGAGCAGTTCTTC. Translation gives CASSAQLVYEQFF. Looking up the rest from reference TRBV25-1 and TRBJ2-1 gives the full variable domain: EADIYQTPRYLVIGTGKKITLECSQTMGHDKMYWYQQDPGMELHLIHYSYGVNSTEKGDLSSESTVSRIRTEHFPLTLESARPSHTSQYLCASSAQLVYEQFFGPGTRLTVL.

The rearrangement uses TRBV19 and TRBJ1-2; a weak D match, TRBD1 (5 bases). Trimming stripped 7 bases from V and 1 base from J, with 19 bases between. This CDR3 spans 16 amino acids. The germline V gene encodes CDR1 LNHDA and CDR2 SQIVND (reference sequence). Here the CDR3 reads CASTRRDGLLNYGYTF. CDR3 in DNA: TGTGCCAGTACCCGCCGGGACGGCCTACTTAACTATGGCTACACCTTC.

The rearrangement joins TRBV5-6 to TRBJ2-7; D may be TRBD2 (7 bases). The ends were cut back, 1 base at V and 5 bases at J, with 10 bases in the middle. Per the germline V gene, CDR1 is SGHDT and CDR2 is YYEEEE. The CDR3 totals 13 residues. In DNA form, the CDR3 reads TGTGCCAGCAGCTTGCCGGGGGGCCACGAGCAGTACTTC. The encoded protein is CASSLPGGHEQYF.

V usage is TRBV4-3 and J usage is TRBJ1-2; D gene unclear. The CDR3 contains 13 residues. CDR1 is LGHNA, CDR2 YSLEER, per germline. Trimming left V 0 bases short and J 4 bases short, with 6 bases between. The CDR3 nucleotides are TGCGCCAGCAGCCAAGACTGGGGCTATGGCTACACCTTC. This codes for CASSQDWGYGYTF.

The rearrangement uses TRBV6-5 and TRBJ2-7; TRBD1 matches 9 bases. The CDR3 length is 15 residues. CDR1 is MNHEY and CDR2 is SVGAGI in the germline V gene. The V gene end was trimmed by 5 bases and the J gene end by 1 base; junction bases not matched to a gene: 6. The CDR3: CASSRDRDRSYEQYF. The CDR3 nucleotides are TGTGCCAGCAGTCGGGACAGGGACAGATCCTACGAGCAGTACTTC.